This T cell receptor (beta chain) was identified during a study of T-cell memory formation after mild COVID-19. Study at large: Clustering of TCRs was largely donor specific.

The CDR3 is 16 residues long. Germline CDR1 LGHNA, CDR2 YSLEER. V lost 1 base to trimming and J lost 3 bases, with 13 bases between them. TCRdb re-analysed the 5' RACE reads in MiXCR, keeping a single row per CDR3 protein. The data contain about 190,000 distinct CDR3 sequences, about 10% of them seen just once; the ten biggest clones take up approximately 3%. The chain combines TRBV4-3 with TRBJ1-3; D not resolved. The source of this sequence is a man between 18 and 35 years old who had mild COVID-19 (a few samples of this study predate the infection). Cell type and time point are not known. The sequenced sample was PBMCs or a T cell subset sorted from them (not recorded which). CDR3 nucleotide sequence: TGCGCCAGCAGCCAAGGTTCCGGGGTTGGTGGAAACACCATATATTTT. Translation: CASSQGSGVGGNTIYF.